This TCR beta chain originates from a study of cytomegalovirus exposure and HLA in healthy donors. Study conclusions and caveats: In vitro, a few CMV-associated chains proved specific for CMV antigens.

This CDR3 has 17 residues. Here immunoSEQ multiplex PCR was the method, and the copy in TCRdb shows in-frame clones only, minus some. Of about 120,000 clones listed, about 89% were seen once; the top ten hold 1.5% to 2.5%. As for this clone: Its matching antigen is unknown.

The sequence came from a young woman in good health and CMV-seronegative. The rearrangement uses TRBV12-2 and TRBJ2-1; the tabulated D call, TRBD1, remains unverified against the DNA. TRBV12-2 is termed a pseudogene. Sequencing used PBMCs. CDR3 nucleotides: TGTGCAAGTCGCTACCGCTCCGGGACAGGGTACAGGAGTGAGCAGTTCTTC. Residues: CASRYRSGTGYRSEQFF.